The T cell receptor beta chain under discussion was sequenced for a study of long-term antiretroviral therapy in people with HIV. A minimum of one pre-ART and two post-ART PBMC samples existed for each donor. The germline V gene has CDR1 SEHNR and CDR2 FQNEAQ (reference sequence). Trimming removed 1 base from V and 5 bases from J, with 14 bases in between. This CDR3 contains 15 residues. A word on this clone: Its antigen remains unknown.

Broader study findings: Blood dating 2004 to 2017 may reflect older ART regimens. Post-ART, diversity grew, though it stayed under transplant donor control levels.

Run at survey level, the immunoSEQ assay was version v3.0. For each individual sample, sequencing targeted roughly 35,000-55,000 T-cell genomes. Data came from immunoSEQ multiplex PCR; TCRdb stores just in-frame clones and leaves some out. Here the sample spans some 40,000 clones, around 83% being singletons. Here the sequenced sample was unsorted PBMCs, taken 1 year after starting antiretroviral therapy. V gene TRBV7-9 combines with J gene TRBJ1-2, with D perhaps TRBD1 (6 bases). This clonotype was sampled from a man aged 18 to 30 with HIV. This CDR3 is CASSLDRVVGYGYTF. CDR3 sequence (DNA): TGTGCCAGCAGCTTAGACAGGGTGGTGGGGTATGGCTACACCTTC.